This note documents a single T cell receptor beta chain sequence. Its target is not known. The stimulus was lysate of CMV-infected fibroblasts, 8.5 to 10 ug/mL. Memory cells lacking CD40L and CD69 with high CD45RO were sorted. CD8+ T cells were removed from PBMCs prior to stimulation. This entry comes from a study of persistence of HIV-infected CD4 T cells. On the study more broadly: Isolated cells were CMV- and HIV-1 Gag-responding CD4+ T cells. Points from the study as a whole: Compared with CD3/CD28-stimulated cells, CMV- and Gag-responding cells showed lower TCRbeta richness. Degenerate expanded CDR3beta sequences were enriched among CMV- and Gag-responding cells.

V was clipped by 2 bases and J by 12 bases, with 17 bases between them. CDR1 MDHEN and CDR2 SYDVKM come from the germline V gene. The CDR3 runs 13 residues. This was the immunoSEQ version 4 assay in survey mode. Produced via immunoSEQ multiplex PCR; TCRdb's table is partial and in-frame only. The table has around 28,000 clones, roughly four fifths seen once. The TCR was taken from an adult man with HIV who was CMV-seropositive. The specimen was CD4+ T cells sorted from PBMCs after 18-hour stimulation, collected from a patient who received antiretroviral therapy. The V call is TRBV28, the J call TRBJ2-7; D unclear. Here the CDR3 DNA reads TGTGCCAGCAGTTTAGCCCGCACATCATCACCGTACTTC. Translation: CASSLARTSSPYF.